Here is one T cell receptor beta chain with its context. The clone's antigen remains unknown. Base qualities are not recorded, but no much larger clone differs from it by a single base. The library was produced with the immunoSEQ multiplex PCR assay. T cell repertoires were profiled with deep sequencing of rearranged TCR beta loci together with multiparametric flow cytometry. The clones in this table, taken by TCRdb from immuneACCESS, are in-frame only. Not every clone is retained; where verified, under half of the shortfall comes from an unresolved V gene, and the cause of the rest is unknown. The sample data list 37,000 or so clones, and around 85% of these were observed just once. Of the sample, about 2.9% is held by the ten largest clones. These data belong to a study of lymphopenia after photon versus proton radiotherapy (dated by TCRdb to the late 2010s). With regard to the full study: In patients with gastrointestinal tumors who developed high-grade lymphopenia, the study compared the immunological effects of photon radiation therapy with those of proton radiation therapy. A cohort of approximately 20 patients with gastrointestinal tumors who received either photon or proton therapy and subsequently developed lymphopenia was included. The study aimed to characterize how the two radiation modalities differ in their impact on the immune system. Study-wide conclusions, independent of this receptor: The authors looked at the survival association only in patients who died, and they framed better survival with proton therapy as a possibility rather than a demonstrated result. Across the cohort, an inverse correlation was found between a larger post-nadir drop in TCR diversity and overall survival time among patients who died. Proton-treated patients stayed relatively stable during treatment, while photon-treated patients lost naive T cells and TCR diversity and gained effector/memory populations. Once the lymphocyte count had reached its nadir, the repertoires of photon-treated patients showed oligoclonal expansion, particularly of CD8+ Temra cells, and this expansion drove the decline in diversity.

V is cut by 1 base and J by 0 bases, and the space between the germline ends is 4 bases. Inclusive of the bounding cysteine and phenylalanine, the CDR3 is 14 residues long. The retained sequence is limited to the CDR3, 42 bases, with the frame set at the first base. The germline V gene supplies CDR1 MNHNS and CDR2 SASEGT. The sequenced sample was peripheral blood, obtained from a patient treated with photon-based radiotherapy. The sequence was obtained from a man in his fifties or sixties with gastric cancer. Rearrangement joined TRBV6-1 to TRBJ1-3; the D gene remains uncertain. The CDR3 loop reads CASSEDISGNTIYF. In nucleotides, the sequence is TGTGCCAGCAGTGAAGACATCTCTGGAAACACCATATATTTT.